This T cell receptor beta chain was documented in a study of cytomegalovirus exposure and HLA in healthy donors. A multiplex PCR was run with 60 Vbeta primers and 13 Jbeta primers. Sequenced by immunoSEQ multiplex PCR; TCRdb stores in-frame clones only, minus some. The sample lists roughly 150,000 clones; more than 75% were seen once. Comment on this clone: Antigen specificity is unknown.

Study observations and caveats: CMV antigen specificity was confirmed in vitro for a few CMV-associated chains.

The V gene lost 0 bases and the J gene lost 3 bases, with 5 bases spanning the gap. CDR3 size: 13 residues. Per germline, CDR1 LGHNA and CDR2 YNFKEQ. The sample was PBMCs. The genes are TRBV4-2 and TRBJ1-2; no firm D call. The sequence came from a male donor in good health and CMV-seronegative. This CDR3 is CASSQERDYGYTF. The CDR3 nucleotides read TGTGCCAGCAGCCAAGAACGGGACTATGGCTACACCTTC.